The 27 T cell receptor beta chains in this list originate from one sample, sequenced in a study of blood T cell repertoires in COVID-19. TCRdb's table, derived via immunoSEQ multiplex PCR, lists solely in-frame clones and lacks some. The repertoire holds roughly 150,000 clones, with 79% as singletons. Sequencing was performed on peripheral blood. The source is a woman between 55 and 75 years old with COVID-19, enrolled during active disease.

The J gene is TRBJ2-5, the V gene TRBV10-3; 7 bases line up with TRBD1. CDR3 size: 14 residues. CDR1 is ENHRY and CDR2 is SYGVKD in the germline V gene. With V trimmed by 6 bases and J by 3 bases, 7 bases remained unmatched. CDR3 protein: CAISDQGTEETQYF. CDR3 nucleotide sequence: TGTGCCATCAGCGACCAGGGGACAGAAGAGACCCAGTACTTC.

The chain recombines TRBV5-6 with TRBJ2-7, with TRBD2 matching over 8 bases. The length of the CDR3 is 13 residues. Germline trimming cut 1 base from V and 3 bases from J; bases unmatched to any gene: 0. CDR1 is SGHDT and CDR2 is YYEEEE in the germline V gene. CDR3 bases: TGTGCCAGCAGCTTGCGGGAGGGCTACGAGCAGTACTTC. It is translated as CASSLREGYEQYF.

The chain has TRBV19 and TRBJ2-7; 8 positions agree with TRBD1. The CDR3 has 15 amino acids. J gave up 5 bases and V 5 bases, and 11 bases lay outside the gene matches. Germline CDR1 LNHDA, CDR2 SQIVND (reference sequence). The CDR3 protein is CASSFQTGVIDEQYF. In nucleotides, the CDR3 is TGTGCCAGTAGTTTCCAGACAGGGGTGATCGACGAGCAGTACTTC.

The chain carries TRBV11-2 and TRBJ1-1; possibly TRBD1 for D (6 bases). The CDR3 is 14 residues long. CDR1 is SGHAT, CDR2 FQNNGV, per germline. V lost 4 bases and J 1 base, leaving 10 bases between the germline ends. In DNA form, the CDR3 reads TGTGCCAGCAGCTCCGGGACACAGAACACTGAAGCTTTCTTT. Its protein is CASSSGTQNTEAFF.

The DNA of the CDR3 is TGTGCCAGCAGTTTAATAGCGGGTAGGTCCTACAATGAGCAGTTCTTC. Amino acids: CASSLIAGRSYNEQFF. The gene calls are TRBV27 and TRBJ2-1; 7 nucleotides match TRBD2. Per germline, CDR1 MNHEY and CDR2 SMNVEV (reference sequence). Trimming at V came to 2 bases and at J to 1 base, leaving 5 bases not matched to a gene. CDR3 length equals 16 residues.

The chain joins TRBV6-5 to TRBJ1-5; 9 bases map to TRBD1. The CDR3 length is 15 residues. The germline V gene encodes CDR1 MNHEY and CDR2 SVGAGI. J was trimmed by 5 bases and V by 6 bases; bases with no gene match: 8. CDR3 in amino acids: CASSKQGARDQPQHF. CDR3 coding DNA: TGTGCCAGCAGCAAACAGGGGGCTAGGGATCAGCCCCAGCATTTT.

This clone was counted once. The chain links TRBV20-1 to TRBJ2-1; tentative D call: TRBD1 (6 bases). Germline-derived CDR1 and CDR2 are DFQATT and SNEGSKA (reference sequence). The germline V and J ends were trimmed by 6 bases and 9 bases, with 12 bases remaining between them. The CDR3 extends over 11 amino acids. CDR3: CSAQGFLEQFF. The CDR3 nucleotides are TGCAGTGCACAGGGATTCCTTGAGCAGTTCTTC.

V is TRBV28 and J is TRBJ1-5; D uncertain. Germline V gene lookup returns CDR1 MDHEN and CDR2 SYDVKM. With 3 bases removed from V and 0 bases from J, the gap between germline ends came to 9 bases. The CDR3 extends over 15 amino acids. CDR3 DNA: TGTGCCAGCAGTTTTTCGGGAGTTAGCAATCAGCCCCAGCATTTT. This encodes CASSFSGVSNQPQHF. The full variable domain, in which reference TRBV28 and TRBJ1-5 provide the parts outside the CDR3, is DVKVTQSSRYLVKRTGEKVFLECVQDMDHENMFWYRQDPGLGLRLIYFSYDVKMKEKGDIPEGYSVSREKKERFSLILESASTNQTSMYLCASSFSGVSNQPQHFGDGTRLSIL.

CDR3 DNA sequence: TGTGCCTCCAAATCGGCAGGCAGCTCCTACGAGCAGTACTTC. Amino acid sequence: CASKSAGSSYEQYF. V and J are TRBV7-2 and TRBJ2-7; D is unclear. CDR1 is SGHTA and CDR2 is FQGNSA in the germline V gene. Trimming left V 11 bases short and J 0 bases short, with 17 bases between. The CDR3 loop spans 14 amino acids.

This clone has just one count. The J gene is TRBJ2-3, the V gene TRBV6-4; 11 nucleotides match TRBD2. Germline values: CDR1 MRHNA, CDR2 SNTAGT. The trim removed 5 bases at V and 1 base at J, leaving 2 bases unmatched. The CDR3 is 15 residues long. The CDR3 DNA sequence: TGTGCCAGCAGTATACTAGCGGGGGGCACAGATACGCAGTATTTT. It encodes CASSILAGGTDTQYF.

The chain is built from TRBV5-4 and TRBJ2-7, with a possible D match to TRBD2 (6 bases). The CDR3 runs 16 residues. The germline gives CDR1 SGHNT, CDR2 YYREEE (reference sequence). The V end lost 0 bases, the J end lost 2 bases, and 15 bases lay between the germline ends. CDR3 nucleotides: TGTGCCAGCAGCTTGGGTTCGGGGACTTTAACCTACGAGCAGTACTTC. Its translation is CASSLGSGTLTYEQYF.

The chain recombines TRBV18 with TRBJ1-1; 7 positions match TRBD1. This CDR3 is 15 amino acids long. J gave up 1 base and V 2 bases, and 4 bases lay outside the gene matches. Germline V gives CDR1 KGHSH, CDR2 LQKENI. This CDR3 reads CASSPTGQANTEAFF. The CDR3 DNA reads as TGTGCCAGCTCACCAACAGGACAGGCGAACACTGAAGCTTTCTTT.

This clone occurred once. The gene calls are TRBV7-2 and TRBJ2-1; TRBD1 aligns across 8 bases. V shed 2 bases, J shed 8 bases, and the junction held 11 bases outside the gene matches. Germline V gene data show CDR1 as SGHTA and CDR2 as FQGNSA. CDR3 length: 16 amino acids. CDR3 loop: CASSLRARGRVDEQFF. DNA of the CDR3: TGTGCCAGCAGCTTAAGGGCCAGGGGGCGGGTGGATGAGCAGTTCTTC.

The rearrangement links TRBV7-8 to TRBJ2-4, with 7 bases identical to TRBD1. Germline V gene data show CDR1 as SGHVS and CDR2 as FQNEAQ. The CDR3 spans 14 residues. V shed 5 bases and J 4 bases; nucleotides not matched to a gene: 5. The CDR3 nucleotides are TGTGCCAGCAGCCCAAGGGGACAGAAAAACATTCAGTACTTC. Its protein is CASSPRGQKNIQYF.

This sequence joins TRBV30 and TRBJ1-2, with TRBD1 as a possible D gene (6 bases). V was trimmed by 7 bases and J by 0 bases, leaving 12 bases between them. This CDR3 region has 13 residues. CDR1 is GTSNPN and CDR2 is SVGIG in the germline V gene (reference sequence). The CDR3 DNA reads as TGTGCCTCAAATGAGGGGGCTAACTATGGCTACACCTTC. Encoded protein: CASNEGANYGYTF.

V and J are TRBV6-2 or TRBV6-3 and TRBJ2-3, with TRBD2 identical over 7 bases. Germline V gives CDR1 MNHEY, CDR2 SVGEGT. The CDR3 is 15 residues long. V shed 0 bases, J shed 4 bases, and the junction held 4 bases outside the gene matches. The CDR3 loop reads CASSYSAGAADTQYF. CDR3 coding DNA: TGTGCCAGCAGTTACTCCGCGGGAGCCGCAGATACGCAGTATTTT.

The V call is TRBV28, the J call TRBJ2-7; 8 nucleotides line up with TRBD2. Germline trimming cut 9 bases from V and 3 bases from J; bases unmatched to any gene: 1. The germline CDR1 and CDR2 sequences are MDHEN and SYDVKM. This CDR3 region has 11 residues. CDR3 residues: CARSGGYEQYV. The CDR3 DNA follows: TGTGCCAGGAGCGGGGGCTACGAGCAGTACGTC.

This rearrangement joins TRBV7-6 to TRBJ2-7; possibly TRBD1 for D (5 bases). Germline loops: CDR1 SGHVS, CDR2 FNYEAQ. Trimming removed 1 base at V and 4 bases at J, with 17 bases between. The CDR3 has 16 amino acids. The DNA of the CDR3 is TGTGCCAGCAGCTTAGACGAGACAGCCCTTTTGTACGAGCAGTACTTC. This sequence encodes CASSLDETALLYEQYF. The variable domain in full, completed from reference TRBV7-6 and TRBJ2-7, reads GAGVSQSPRYKVTKRGQDVALRCDPISGHVSLYWYRQALGQGPEFLTYFNYEAQQDKSGLPNDRFSAERPEGSISTLTIQRTEQRDSAMYRCASSLDETALLYEQYFGPGTRLTVT.

The chain has TRBV5-4 and TRBJ1-1; 8 positions agree with TRBD1. This CDR3 region has 14 residues. V dropped 4 bases and J dropped 5; count of bases not matched to a gene: 7. The germline V gene has CDR1 SGHNT and CDR2 YYREEE (reference sequence). The CDR3 nucleotides read TGTGCCAGCAGCCCTACAGGGGGTTCGACTGAAGCTTTCTTT. Translation: CASSPTGGSTEAFF.

The chain employs TRBV18 and TRBJ1-6, with a possible D match to TRBD1 (5 bases). The CDR3 is made up of 14 amino acids. Germline V lookup: CDR1 KGHSH, CDR2 LQKENI. V lost 2 bases and J 10 bases, leaving 12 bases between the germline ends. As DNA, the CDR3 is TGTGCCAGCTCACCAGGGGCCGTACCCTCACCCCTCCACTTT. It is translated as CASSPGAVPSPLHF.

The chain joins TRBV12-5 to TRBJ2-7; 10 nucleotides agree with TRBD2. The CDR3 is 17 residues long. The V gene end was trimmed by 5 bases and the J gene end by 3 bases; junction bases not matched to a gene: 13. Per germline, CDR1 LGHNT and CDR2 FRNRAP. CDR3: CASGPTSGGVLGYEQYV. The CDR3, as DNA: TGTGCTAGTGGTCCGACCAGCGGGGGGGTACTCGGCTACGAGCAGTACGTC.

The V and J genes are TRBV6-5 and TRBJ1-5; maybe TRBD1 (6 bases). V lost 5 bases to trimming and J lost 0 bases, with 11 bases between them. This CDR3 contains 15 residues. Germline CDR1 reads MNHEY; CDR2 reads SVGAGI. The CDR3 bases are TGTGCCAGCAGTAACGGACAGATTAGCAATCAGCCCCAGCATTTT. Its translation: CASSNGQISNQPQHF.

The chain has TRBV21-1 and TRBJ2-7; the table's D call TRBD2 went unverified against the DNA. TRBV21-1 is an annotated pseudogene. This CDR3 region has 14 residues. CDR3 sequence reads: CASSKVKDFGEQYV. The CDR3 nucleotides read TGTGCCAGCAGCAAAGTTAAGGACTTTGGGGAGCAGTACGTC.

This clone was counted a few times. This chain uses TRBV4-3 with TRBJ1-1; TRBD1 matches at 8 bases. Per germline, CDR1 LGHNA and CDR2 YSLEER. The CDR3 has 16 amino acids. V shed 3 bases, J shed 0 bases, and the junction held 6 bases outside the gene matches. The CDR3, as DNA: TGCGCCAGCAGCCATCCGCCAGGGGGCATGAACACTGAAGCTTTCTTT. Translated, it gives CASSHPPGGMNTEAFF.

The J gene is TRBJ1-1, the V gene TRBV24-1; 8 bases are a match to TRBD1. Trimming removed 4 bases from V and 4 bases from J; junction bases left unmatched: 7. Germline lookup yields CDR1 KGHDR and CDR2 SFDVKD. This CDR3 is built from 15 residues. This CDR3 is CATSESQGAVTEAFF. CDR3 DNA sequence: TGTGCCACCAGTGAGAGCCAGGGGGCGGTCACTGAAGCTTTCTTT.

J is TRBJ1-1 and V is TRBV25-1, with TRBD1 as a possible D gene (6 bases). Germline CDR1 is MGHDK and CDR2 is SYGVNS. There are 15 residues in the CDR3. Trimming took 0 bases from V and 1 from J, leaving 9 bases between them. The CDR3 DNA reads as TGTGCCAGCAGTGAATACAGGGGACCGAACACTGAAGCTTTCTTT. Translated, it gives CASSEYRGPNTEAFF.

The chain has TRBV30 and TRBJ2-2; D gene ambiguous. V lost 2 bases to trimming and J lost 5 bases, with 12 bases between them. This CDR3 comprises 14 residues. Looked up from germline, CDR1 is GTSNPN and CDR2 is SVGIG (reference sequence). DNA for the CDR3: TGTGCCTGGAGTTCCAGGCCCCGGACCGGGGAGCTGTTTTTT. It translates to CAWSSRPRTGELFF.